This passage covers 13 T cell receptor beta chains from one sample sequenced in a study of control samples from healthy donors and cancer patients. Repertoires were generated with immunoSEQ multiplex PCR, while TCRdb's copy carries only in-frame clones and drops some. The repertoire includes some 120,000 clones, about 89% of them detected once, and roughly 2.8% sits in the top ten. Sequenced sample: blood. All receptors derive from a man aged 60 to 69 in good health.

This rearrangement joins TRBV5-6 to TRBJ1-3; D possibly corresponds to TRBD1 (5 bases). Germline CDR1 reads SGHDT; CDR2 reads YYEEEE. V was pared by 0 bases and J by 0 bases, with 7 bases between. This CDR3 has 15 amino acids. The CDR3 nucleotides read TGTGCCAGCAGCTTGGGGGGGACCTCTGGAAACACCATATATTTT. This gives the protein CASSLGGTSGNTIYF.

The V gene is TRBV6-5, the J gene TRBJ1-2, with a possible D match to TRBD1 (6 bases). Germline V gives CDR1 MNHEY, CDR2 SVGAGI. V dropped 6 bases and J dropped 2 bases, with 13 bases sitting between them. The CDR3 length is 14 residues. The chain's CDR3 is CASRPMTGNYGYTF. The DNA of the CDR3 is TGTGCCAGCAGACCGATGACAGGAAACTATGGCTACACCTTC.

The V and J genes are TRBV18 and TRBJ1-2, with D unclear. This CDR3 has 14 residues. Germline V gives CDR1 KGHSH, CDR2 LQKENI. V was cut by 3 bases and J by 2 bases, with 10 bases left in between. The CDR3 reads CASSPGIQNYGYTF. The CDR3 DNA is TGTGCCAGCTCACCGGGAATACAGAACTATGGCTACACCTTC.

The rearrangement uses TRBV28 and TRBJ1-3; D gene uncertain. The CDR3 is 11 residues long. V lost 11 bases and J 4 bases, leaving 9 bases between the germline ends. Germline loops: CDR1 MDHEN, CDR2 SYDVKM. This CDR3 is CAGTRGNTIYF. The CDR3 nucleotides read TGTGCCGGAACCCGGGGAAACACCATATATTTT.

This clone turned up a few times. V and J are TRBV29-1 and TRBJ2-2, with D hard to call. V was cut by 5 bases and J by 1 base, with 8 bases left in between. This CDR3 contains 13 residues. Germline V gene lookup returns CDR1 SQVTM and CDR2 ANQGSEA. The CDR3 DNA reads TGCAGCGTTAGAGGTGGGAACACCGGGGAGCTGTTTTTT. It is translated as CSVRGGNTGELFF.

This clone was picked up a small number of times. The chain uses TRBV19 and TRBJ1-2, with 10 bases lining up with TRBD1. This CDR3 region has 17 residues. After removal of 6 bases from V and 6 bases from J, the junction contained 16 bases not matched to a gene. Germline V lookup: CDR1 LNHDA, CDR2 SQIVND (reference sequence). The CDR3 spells CASRETGGFSGDNGYTF. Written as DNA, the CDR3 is TGTGCCAGTAGAGAGACAGGGGGCTTTTCGGGGGATAATGGCTACACCTTC.

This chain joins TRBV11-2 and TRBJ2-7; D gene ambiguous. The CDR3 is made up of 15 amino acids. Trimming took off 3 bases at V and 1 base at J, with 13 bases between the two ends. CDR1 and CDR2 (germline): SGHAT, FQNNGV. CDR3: CASSFGTALSYEQYF. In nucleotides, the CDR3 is TGTGCCAGCAGCTTCGGCACAGCCTTATCCTACGAGCAGTACTTC.

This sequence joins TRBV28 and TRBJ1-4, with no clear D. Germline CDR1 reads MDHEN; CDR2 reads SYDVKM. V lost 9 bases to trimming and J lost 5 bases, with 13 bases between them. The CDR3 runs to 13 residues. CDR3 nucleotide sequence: TGTGCCAGTATGCGATATATGAATGAAAAACTGTTTTTT. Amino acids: CASMRYMNEKLFF.

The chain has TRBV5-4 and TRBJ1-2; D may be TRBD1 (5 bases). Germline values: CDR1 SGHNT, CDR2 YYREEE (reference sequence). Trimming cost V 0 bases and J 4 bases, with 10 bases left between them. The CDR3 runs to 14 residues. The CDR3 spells CASSLAGLPYGYTF. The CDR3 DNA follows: TGTGCCAGCAGCTTGGCAGGGCTTCCCTATGGCTACACCTTC. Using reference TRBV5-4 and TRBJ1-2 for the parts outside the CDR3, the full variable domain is ETGVTQSPTHLIKTRGQQVTLRCSSQSGHNTVSWYQQALGQGPQFIFQYYREEENGRGNFPPRFSGLQFPNYSSELNVNALELDDSALYLCASSLAGLPYGYTFGSGTRLTVV.

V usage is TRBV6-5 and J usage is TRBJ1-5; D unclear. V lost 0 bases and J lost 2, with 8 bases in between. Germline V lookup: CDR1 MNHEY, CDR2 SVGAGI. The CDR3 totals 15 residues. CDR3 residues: CASSYSRVGNQPQHF. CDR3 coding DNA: TGTGCCAGCAGTTACTCGAGGGTTGGCAATCAGCCCCAGCATTTT.

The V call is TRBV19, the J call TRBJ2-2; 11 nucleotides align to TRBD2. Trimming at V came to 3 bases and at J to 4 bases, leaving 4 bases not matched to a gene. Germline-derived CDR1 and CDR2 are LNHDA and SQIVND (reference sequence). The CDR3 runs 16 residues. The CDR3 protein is CASSIASGGFTGELFF. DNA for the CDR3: TGTGCCAGTAGTATCGCTAGCGGGGGGTTCACCGGGGAGCTGTTTTTT.

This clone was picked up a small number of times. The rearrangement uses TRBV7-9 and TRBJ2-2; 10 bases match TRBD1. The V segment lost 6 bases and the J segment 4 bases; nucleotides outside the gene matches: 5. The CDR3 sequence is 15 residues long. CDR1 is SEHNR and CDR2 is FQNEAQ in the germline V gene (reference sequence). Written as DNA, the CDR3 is TGTGCCAGCAGTTGGGACAGGGGAGCCACCGGGGAGCTGTTTTTT. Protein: CASSWDRGATGELFF. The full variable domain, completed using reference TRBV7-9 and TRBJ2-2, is DTGVSQNPRHKITKRGQNVTFRCDPISEHNRLYWYRQTLGQGPEFLTYFQNEAQLEKSRLLSDRFSAERPKGSFSTLEIQRTEQGDSAMYLCASSWDRGATGELFFGEGSRLTVL.

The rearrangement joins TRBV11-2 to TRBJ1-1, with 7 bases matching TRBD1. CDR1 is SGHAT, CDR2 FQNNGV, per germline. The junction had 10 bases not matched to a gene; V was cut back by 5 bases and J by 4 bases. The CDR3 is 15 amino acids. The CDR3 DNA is TGTGCCAGCAGCCCACACAGGGGTGGGACCACTGAAGCTTTCTTT. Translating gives CASSPHRGGTTEAFF.